Listed here are 5 T cell receptor beta chains from one sample, sequenced in a study of T cells in Graves' hyperthyroidism and ophthalmopathy. Amplification yielded TCR beta CDR3 regions, with RNA transcripts as the source. First-round RT-PCR with HTBI primers amplified the TCR CDR3 region. TCRdb passed the multiplex PCR reads through MiXCR, listing each CDR3 protein once. The sample records under 650,000 distinct CDR3 sequences, around 15% being singletons. Source material: blood. The receptors derive from a woman under 40 with Graves' hyperthyroidism.

This rearrangement joins TRBV5-1 to TRBJ1-1, with unresolved D. In germline, CDR1 is SGHRS, CDR2 YFSETQ. This CDR3 comprises 15 residues. V shed 0 bases and J shed 4 bases, with 13 bases lying between them. The CDR3 DNA is TGCGCCAGCAGCTTGGGGGTATCGGGGATCACTGAAGCTTTCTTT. Protein sequence: CASSLGVSGITEAFF.

The chain carries TRBV12-3 or TRBV12-4 and TRBJ2-2; the D gene is possibly TRBD2 (5 bases). Deletions cut 5 bases from V and 1 base from J, with 14 bases between. This CDR3 spans 16 amino acids. The CDR3 DNA sequence: TGTGCCAGCAGTCTCGTACTAGGAGAGAACACCGGGGAGCTGTTTTTT. It yields the protein CASSLVLGENTGELFF.

The chain links TRBV29-1 to TRBJ2-2; D gene ambiguous. Germline-derived CDR1 and CDR2 are SQVTM and ANQGSEA. CDR3 length: 12 residues. Trimming pared 6 bases from V and 5 bases from J, leaving 10 bases between. DNA of the CDR3: TGCAGCGTCCTTAGCCGGACCGGGGAGCTGTTTTTT. This gives the protein CSVLSRTGELFF.

This clonotype showed up just a few times. The chain is built from TRBV20-1 and TRBJ2-1; TRBD1 aligns across 7 bases. Germline CDR1 DFQATT, CDR2 SNEGSKA (reference sequence). The CDR3 totals 14 residues. The DNA of the CDR3 is TGCAGCTCTCGGACAGGTCGATCCTACAATGAGCAGTTCTTC. It codes for CSSRTGRSYNEQFF.

This chain joins TRBV7-3 and TRBJ2-1, with D perhaps matching TRBD1 (5 bases). Trimming shortened V by 5 bases and J by 8 bases, and 16 bases separated the two germline ends. The germline CDR1 and CDR2 sequences are SGHTA and FQGTGA. The CDR3 has 14 residues. CDR3 DNA sequence: TGTGCCAGCAGCCACTCTACAGGTAACTATGAGCAGTTCTTC. Translating it yields CASSHSTGNYEQFF.